Each of the 27 T cell receptor beta chains below was sequenced from the same sample in a study of shared clonotypes between healthy human individuals. Clones were read by immunoSEQ multiplex PCR, and TCRdb kept only the in-frame ones, dropping some. The top ten clones hold around 1.7% of a sample with approximately 1.9 million clones, roughly 95% of them seen once. Terminally differentiated effector memory CD45RA+ cells were excluded by CCR7 positive selection of CD45RO-negative cells. Sequences were obtained from naive CD8+ T cells from PBMCs. These receptors all stem from a man between 18 and 29 years old in good health. Some clones in this sample may be carry-over from other donors' samples.

This chain connects TRBV27 to TRBJ2-1; the D call may be TRBD1 or TRBD2 (5 bases each). This CDR3 has 16 amino acids. Germline CDR1 and CDR2: MNHEY and SMNVEV (reference sequence). With 6 bases removed from V and 9 bases from J, the gap between germline ends came to 24 bases. CDR3 in amino acids: CASSRIPVDWGSEQFF. The CDR3 bases are TGTGCCAGCAGCCGAATTCCGGTGGATTGGGGGAGTGAGCAGTTCTTC.

To note about this clone: This sample also contains other DNA sequences that code for the same CDR3. This chain joins TRBV2 and TRBJ1-5, with D hard to call. From germline, CDR1 is SNHLY and CDR2 FYNNEI. The ends were cut back, 2 bases at V and 3 bases at J, with 8 bases in the middle. The CDR3 length is 14 residues. The CDR3 region is CASSESQSNQPQHF. The CDR3 region has the DNA TGTGCCAGCAGTGAAAGCCAGTCCAATCAGCCCCAGCATTTT.

This sequence joins TRBV30 and TRBJ1-1; D perhaps matches TRBD1 (6 bases). Germline V gene sequence: CDR1 GTSNPN, CDR2 SVGIG (reference sequence). The V end was cut by 2 bases, the J end by 1 base, with 14 bases between. The CDR3 runs to 15 residues. The CDR3 here is CAWSQPLQGNTEAFF. CDR3 in DNA: TGTGCCTGGAGTCAACCGCTACAGGGGAACACTGAAGCTTTCTTT.

This chain joins TRBV9 and TRBJ2-5; 13 positions agree with TRBD2. Germline V CDR1 and CDR2: SGDLS, YYNGEE. The J segment lost 2 bases and the V segment lost 4 bases, leaving 8 bases of the junction unmatched. The CDR3 consists of 17 residues. CDR3 residues: CASSSRLAGGHQETQYF. CDR3 in DNA: TGTGCCAGCAGCTCCCGACTAGCGGGAGGTCATCAAGAGACCCAGTACTTC.

A remark on this clone: Other DNA sequences in this specimen translate into the identical CDR3. This chain connects TRBV5-1 to TRBJ2-7; 10 bases are shared with TRBD2. The germline V gene encodes CDR1 SGHRS and CDR2 YFSETQ. The CDR3 is 14 residues long. With V trimmed by 2 bases and J by 1 base, 0 bases remained unmatched. DNA for the CDR3: TGCGCCAGCAGCTTTAGCGGGAGGTCCTACGAGCAGTACTTC. Its translation is CASSFSGRSYEQYF.

The chain links TRBV28 to TRBJ1-5, with TRBD1 as a possible D gene (6 bases). Germline CDR1 MDHEN, CDR2 SYDVKM. The CDR3 consists of 16 residues. V gave up 5 bases and J gave up 0 bases, with 14 bases separating them. In DNA, the CDR3 is TGTGCCAGCAGTACCAGGACAGTATATAGCAATCAGCCCCAGCATTTT. It encodes CASSTRTVYSNQPQHF.

The rearrangement uses TRBV27 and TRBJ1-3, with D perhaps TRBD1 (5 bases). Germline CDR1 MNHEY, CDR2 SMNVEV (reference sequence). V was trimmed by 5 bases and J by 4 bases, leaving 15 bases between them. The CDR3 covers 15 residues. The CDR3 DNA reads as TGTGCCAGCAGTCCCTCCGGGGGGGGAGGAAACACCATATATTTT. Its protein is CASSPSGGGGNTIYF.

The chain carries TRBV7-8 and TRBJ2-7, with 12 positions matching TRBD1. With V trimmed by 4 bases and J by 6 bases, 7 bases remained unmatched. Germline assignment: CDR1 SGHVS and CDR2 FQNEAQ. This CDR3 spans 15 amino acids. DNA of the CDR3: TGTGCCAGCAGCTCTCCGGGACAGGGGGCAGCCGAGCAGTACTTC. It is translated as CASSSPGQGAAEQYF.

Concerning this clone itself: This specimen includes other DNA sequences encoding the same CDR3. The chain joins TRBV7-3 to TRBJ2-1; TRBD1 agrees at 9 bases. Germline values: CDR1 SGHTA, CDR2 FQGTGA. With 5 bases clipped from V and 4 bases from J, the junction kept 6 bases outside the gene matches. The CDR3 extends over 15 amino acids. CDR3 nucleotides: TGTGCCAGCAGCCCGACAGGGGGTTCTTACAATGAGCAGTTCTTC. Translating gives CASSPTGGSYNEQFF.

This clone was seen just once. This sample includes further DNA sequences coding for the same CDR3. This chain connects TRBV19 to TRBJ2-1; D unclear. V was clipped by 1 base and J by 2 bases, with 6 bases between them. This CDR3 spans 14 amino acids. Germline V gene lookup returns CDR1 LNHDA and CDR2 SQIVND (reference sequence). The DNA of the CDR3 is TGTGCCAGTAGTATAGGGGTCGCCTACAATGAGCAGTTCTTC. It encodes CASSIGVAYNEQFF.

The chain has TRBV7-2 and TRBJ2-2, with D uncertain. The V end was cut by 0 bases, the J end by 9 bases, with 8 bases between. Germline V gene sequence: CDR1 SGHTA, CDR2 FQGNSA. The CDR3 runs to 13 residues. Written as DNA, the CDR3 is TGTGCCAGCAGCTTAGCGGGCCGTAGGGAGCTGTTTTTT. Amino acids: CASSLAGRRELFF.

This clone occurred a few times. The V call is TRBV9, the J call TRBJ1-5; the match to TRBD1 covers 8 bases. J lost 1 base, V lost 4 bases, and 4 bases had no gene match. The CDR3 loop spans 15 amino acids. Per germline, CDR1 SGDLS and CDR2 YYNGEE. The CDR3 DNA follows: TGTGCCAGCAGCCCGACAGGGGAGAGCAATCAGCCCCAGCATTTT. The encoded protein is CASSPTGESNQPQHF.

The V and J genes are TRBV7-9 and TRBJ2-7; a possible D gene is TRBD2 (7 bases). V lost 5 bases, J lost 0 bases, and 14 bases lay in between. The CDR3 spans 15 residues. Germline V gene lookup returns CDR1 SEHNR and CDR2 FQNEAQ (reference sequence). Here the CDR3 reads CASSPEGGDSYEQYF. CDR3 nucleotides: TGTGCCAGCAGCCCCGAGGGGGGGGACTCCTACGAGCAGTACTTC.

This clone was observed a single time. Other DNA variants within this sample encode the same CDR3. V and J are TRBV28 and TRBJ2-7, with 11 bases that match TRBD1. J lost 0 bases, V lost 2 bases, and 0 bases had no gene match. Germline V gene sequence: CDR1 MDHEN, CDR2 SYDVKM. This CDR3 region has 15 residues. The CDR3 spells CASSLGTGGSYEQYF. CDR3 coding DNA: TGTGCCAGCAGTTTAGGGACAGGGGGCTCCTACGAGCAGTACTTC.

This clone was picked up one time. The chain is built from TRBV5-5 and TRBJ2-7; 7 nucleotides align to TRBD1. Germline values: CDR1 SGHKS, CDR2 YYEKEE (reference sequence). The CDR3 totals 14 residues. The V gene end was trimmed by 0 bases and the J gene end by 7 bases; junction bases not matched to a gene: 7. CDR3 protein: CASSLGDSSTEQYF. In nucleotides, the CDR3 is TGTGCCAGCAGCTTGGGGGACAGTTCTACGGAGCAGTACTTC.

This chain uses TRBV28 with TRBJ2-7, with D possibly being TRBD1 or TRBD2 (5 bases each). Germline lookup yields CDR1 MDHEN and CDR2 SYDVKM. The CDR3 contains 13 residues. DNA of the CDR3: TGTGGAGTCCGGGACGCAGGCCGCGACGAGCAGTACTTC. Residues: CGVRDAGRDEQYF. The whole variable domain, filled in from reference TRBV28 and TRBJ2-7, reads DVKVTQSSRYLVKRTGEKVFLECVQDMDHENMFWYRQDPGLGLRLIYFSYDVKMKEKGDIPEGYSVSREKKERFSLILESASTNQTSMYLCGVRDAGRDEQYFGPGTRLTVT.

The V and J genes are TRBV15 and TRBJ1-1, with D unresolved. Between the trimmed V and J ends, which lost 0 bases and 8 bases, there was a span of 13 bases. Germline assignment: CDR1 LNHNV and CDR2 YYDKDF (reference sequence). This CDR3 is built from 14 residues. The CDR3, as DNA: TGTGCCACCAGCAGAGAGGGAGGGCCTGGCGAAGCTTTCTTT. It specifies CATSREGGPGEAFF. The whole variable domain, filled in from reference TRBV15 and TRBJ1-1, reads DAMVIQNPRYQVTQFGKPVTLSCSQTLNHNVMYWYQQKSSQAPKLLFHYYDKDFNNEADTPDNFQSRRPNTSFCFLDIRSPGLGDTAMYLCATSREGGPGEAFFGQGTRLTVV.

The V call is TRBV11-2, the J call TRBJ2-7, with TRBD2 as a possible D gene (6 bases). Germline CDR1 and CDR2: SGHAT and FQNNGV. V was shortened by 5 bases and J by 4 bases, with 24 bases between the two germline ends. This CDR3 spans 17 amino acids. The CDR3 is CASSQRSVRGPNYEQYF. The CDR3 coding sequence is TGTGCCAGCAGCCAACGGTCGGTGCGGGGCCCTAATTACGAGCAGTACTTC.

The V and J genes are TRBV27 and TRBJ2-3; D call uncertain. This CDR3 has 12 amino acids. V was shortened by 6 bases and J by 4 bases, with 8 bases between the two germline ends. Germline V lookup: CDR1 MNHEY, CDR2 SMNVEV (reference sequence). CDR3 sequence reads: CASSHQPDTQYF. CDR3 DNA sequence: TGTGCCAGCAGCCACCAGCCAGATACGCAGTATTTT.

This rearrangement joins TRBV6-4 to TRBJ2-7; 8 nucleotides align to TRBD2. V was clipped by 6 bases and J by 0 bases; unmatched bases: 16. The CDR3 runs to 18 residues. Looked up from germline, CDR1 is MRHNA and CDR2 is SNTAGT. Here the CDR3 reads CASSLLPPGLVPSYEQYF. The CDR3, as DNA: TGTGCCAGCAGCCTCTTACCGCCGGGACTAGTCCCCTCCTACGAGCAGTACTTC.

CDR3 DNA sequence: TGTGCCAGCAGCGCGGGACTGGAGTACGAGCAGTACTTC. The encoded protein is CASSAGLEYEQYF. V and J are TRBV11-2 and TRBJ2-5; tentatively, D is TRBD2 (6 bases). The assigned J gene may be wrong: the sequence end matches TRBJ2-7 better. The CDR3 totals 13 residues. The V gene's germline CDR1 is SGHAT and CDR2 FQNNGV.

V usage is TRBV29-1 and J usage is TRBJ2-7, with TRBD1 matching over 10 bases. The length of the CDR3 is 13 residues. J was trimmed by 3 bases and V by 7 bases; bases with no gene match: 6. Germline lookup yields CDR1 SQVTM and CDR2 ANQGSEA. The CDR3 sequence: CSAGQGEYYEQYF. CDR3 nucleotide sequence: TGCAGCGCTGGACAGGGGGAATACTACGAGCAGTACTTC.

V usage is TRBV19 and J usage is TRBJ2-7; D may be TRBD2 (5 bases). CDR3 length: 17 amino acids. Trimming took off 3 bases at V and 2 bases at J, with 20 bases between the two ends. CDR1 LNHDA and CDR2 SQIVND come from the germline V gene (reference sequence). CDR3 protein: CASSIPTGLGMTYEQYF. The CDR3 nucleotides read TGTGCCAGTAGTATTCCTACTGGACTGGGAATGACCTACGAGCAGTACTTC.

The sample holds one count of this clone. CDR3 protein: CASSDRLAGGPPYEQYF. CDR3 DNA: TGTGCCAGCAGTGACCGACTAGCGGGAGGGCCCCCCTACGAGCAGTACTTC. This chain joins TRBV6-1 and TRBJ2-7, with 14 bases aligning to TRBD2. With 3 bases clipped from V and 2 bases from J, the junction kept 6 bases outside the gene matches. There are 17 residues in the CDR3. From germline, CDR1 is MNHNS and CDR2 SASEGT.

The chain has TRBV5-8 and TRBJ2-7, with D possibly matching TRBD1 (5 bases). Germline CDR1 is SGHTS and CDR2 is YDEGEE. V was clipped by 4 bases and J by 3 bases, with 17 bases between them. This CDR3 is built from 15 residues. The DNA for the CDR3 is TGTGCCAGCAGCCCCGAAATACAGGAGTACTACGAGCAGTACTTC. This sequence encodes CASSPEIQEYYEQYF.

The chain recombines TRBV27 with TRBJ2-1; D may correspond to TRBD1 or TRBD2 (6 bases each). Germline V lookup: CDR1 MNHEY, CDR2 SMNVEV (reference sequence). Deletions cut 6 bases from V and 9 bases from J, with 12 bases between. The CDR3 contains 12 residues. CDR3 coding DNA: TGTGCCAGCAGCCCTTGGGGGGCTGAGCAGTTCTTC. Encoded protein: CASSPWGAEQFF.

This sequence joins TRBV4-1 and TRBJ2-5; the match to TRBD2 covers 10 bases. Unmatched junction bases numbered 9, after V lost 3 bases and J lost 2 bases. Germline loops: CDR1 MGHRA, CDR2 YSYEKL. This CDR3 has 17 amino acids. CDR3 loop: CASSHPTSGRPQETQYF. CDR3 DNA sequence: TGCGCCAGCAGCCACCCGACTAGCGGGCGACCTCAAGAGACCCAGTACTTC.